The 32 T cell receptor beta chains below come from one sample, sequenced in a study of T cells in Graves' hyperthyroidism and ophthalmopathy. Amplification yielded TCR beta CDR3 regions, with RNA transcripts as the source. The primer set for the first-round RT-PCR of the TCR CDR3 was HTBI. Via MiXCR, TCRdb re-called the multiplex PCR reads, giving one row per CDR3 protein. The repertoire holds about 350,000 distinct CDR3 sequences, 15% to 20% seen once, with around 16% in the top ten. Sequences were obtained from blood. Receptor source: a woman aged 40-49 years with Graves' ophthalmopathy.

This clonotype was observed many times. The chain joins TRBV28 to TRBJ2-7, with unresolved D. The length of the CDR3 is 12 residues. V was cut by 8 bases and J by 2 bases, with 10 bases left in between. Germline V CDR1 and CDR2: MDHEN, SYDVKM. The CDR3 nucleotides read TGTGCCAGCCTCGGCAGCCCCTACGAGCAGTACTTC. This encodes CASLGSPYEQYF.

This chain joins TRBV6-5 and TRBJ2-2; 9 nucleotides match TRBD1. CDR3 length equals 16 residues. Germline assignment: CDR1 MNHEY and CDR2 SVGAGI. V lost 0 bases and J lost 5; bases outside the gene matches: 4. CDR3: CASSYSWDRETGELFF. In DNA, the CDR3 is TGTGCCAGCAGTTACTCGTGGGACAGGGAAACCGGGGAGCTGTTTTTT.

In its sample, this clonotype was seen many times. The chain employs TRBV4-1 and TRBJ2-7; 8 nucleotides agree with TRBD1. This CDR3 comprises 15 residues. Germline V gene data show CDR1 as MGHRA and CDR2 as YSYEKL. With 0 bases clipped from V and 7 bases from J, the junction kept 8 bases outside the gene matches. CDR3 nucleotides: TGCGCCAGCAGCCAAGATGGGCAGGGGGCGAGGGAGCAGTACTTC. Protein product: CASSQDGQGAREQYF.

This clonotype was recorded many times. The chain combines TRBV12-3 or TRBV12-4 with TRBJ1-2, with D perhaps TRBD1 (5 bases). This CDR3 spans 15 amino acids. V lost 3 bases and J 2 bases, leaving 13 bases between the germline ends. CDR3 region: CASSFIPGLNYGYTF. The DNA for the CDR3 is TGTGCCAGCAGTTTCATCCCGGGACTAAACTATGGCTACACCTTC.

This clonotype showed up many times. V usage is TRBV13 and J usage is TRBJ2-7; 8 bases fit TRBD2. This CDR3 spans 13 amino acids. Germline V gene sequence: CDR1 PRHDT, CDR2 FYEKMQ (reference sequence). V gave up 3 bases and J gave up 7 bases; unmatched junction bases: 5. CDR3 protein: CASSFVAGGEQYF. CDR3 DNA: TGTGCCAGCAGCTTTGTGGCGGGGGGTGAGCAGTACTTC.

V gene TRBV29-1 combines with J gene TRBJ1-5; D gene ambiguous. Trimming removed 4 bases at V and 7 bases at J, with 11 bases between. Germline CDR1 is SQVTM and CDR2 is ANQGSEA. The CDR3 is 12 residues long. The CDR3 sequence: CSVAHPKQPQHF. The CDR3 region has the DNA TGCAGCGTTGCCCACCCAAAGCAGCCCCAGCATTTT.

This clonotype was observed at least ten times. This chain links TRBV20-1 with TRBJ1-1; 8 bases map to TRBD1. CDR3 length equals 14 residues. The germline CDR1 and CDR2 sequences are DFQATT and SNEGSKA (reference sequence). The trim removed 3 bases at V and 10 bases at J, leaving 13 bases unmatched. CDR3 amino acids: CSARDVGRGRGAFF. For the CDR3, the DNA is TGCAGTGCTAGGGACGTCGGCAGGGGGCGCGGAGCTTTCTTT.

This clonotype was seen repeatedly, ten times or more. The chain couples TRBV6-2 or TRBV6-3 to TRBJ2-3; D remains unclear. Germline CDR1 reads MNHEY; CDR2 reads SVGEGT. The CDR3 has 17 amino acids. V lost 2 bases and J lost 0, with 15 bases in between. The CDR3 is CASSYGRRATSTDTQYF. CDR3 in DNA: TGTGCCAGCAGTTACGGTAGACGGGCGACTAGCACAGATACGCAGTATTTT.

In this sample, this clonotype turned up many times. The chain recombines TRBV30 with TRBJ1-1; D possibly corresponds to TRBD1 (6 bases). Deletions cut 0 bases from V and 4 bases from J, with 12 bases between. The CDR3 contains 14 residues. The germline CDR1 and CDR2 sequences are GTSNPN and SVGIG (reference sequence). The DNA for the CDR3 is TGTGCCTGGAGTGTAGGGGGGGTAACCACTGAAGCTTTCTTT. Its translation is CAWSVGGVTTEAFF.

The sample holds many counts of this clonotype. The J gene is TRBJ2-5, the V gene TRBV28, with D perhaps matching TRBD1 (5 bases). This CDR3 spans 14 amino acids. The V gene lost 4 bases and the J gene lost 5 bases, with 14 bases spanning the gap. Per the germline V gene, CDR1 is MDHEN and CDR2 is SYDVKM. In DNA, the CDR3 is TGTGCCAGCAGTTATGGACATGGTGCGGAGACCCAGTACTTC. This codes for CASSYGHGAETQYF.

This clonotype was seen repeatedly, ten times or more. The V call is TRBV28, the J call TRBJ1-1; D call uncertain. Trimming left V 2 bases short and J 4 bases short, with 5 bases between. Germline-derived CDR1 and CDR2 are MDHEN and SYDVKM. This CDR3 has 12 residues. The CDR3 spells CASSLIGTEAFF. The DNA for the CDR3 is TGTGCCAGCAGTTTAATCGGCACTGAAGCTTTCTTT.

This clonotype was picked up many times. Here the CDR3 reads CASTPSLLNTEAFF. The CDR3 DNA sequence: TGTGCCAGCACCCCAAGCCTCCTGAACACTGAAGCTTTCTTT. The rearrangement links TRBV6-1 to TRBJ1-1; D ambiguous. The CDR3 length is 14 residues. Trimming took off 7 bases at V and 0 bases at J, with 12 bases between the two ends. From germline, CDR1 is MNHNS and CDR2 SASEGT.

In this sample, this clonotype turned up many times. The V call is TRBV7-3, the J call TRBJ1-1, with a tentative D call TRBD1 (5 bases). Germline V lookup: CDR1 SGHTA, CDR2 FQGTGA. Trimming pared 2 bases from V and 0 bases from J, leaving 10 bases between. This CDR3 contains 15 residues. This CDR3 is CASSLQGLMNTEAFF. The CDR3 DNA sequence: TGTGCCAGCAGCTTACAGGGCCTTATGAACACTGAAGCTTTCTTT.

The table lists this clonotype with many counts. The gene calls are TRBV4-2 and TRBJ2-2; 9 bases are a match to TRBD2. This CDR3 has 16 residues. J lost 2 bases, V lost 3 bases, and 4 bases had no gene match. CDR1 and CDR2 (germline): LGHNA, YNFKEQ. This chain's CDR3 is CASSQISGRNTGELFF. The DNA of the CDR3 is TGTGCCAGCAGCCAGATTAGCGGGAGAAACACCGGGGAGCTGTTTTTT.

V usage is TRBV20-1 and J usage is TRBJ2-7, with no clear D. The V end lost 0 bases, the J end lost 4 bases, and 16 bases lay between the germline ends. CDR1 and CDR2 from the germline V gene are DFQATT and SNEGSKA (reference sequence). This CDR3 contains 15 residues. The CDR3 coding sequence is TGCAGTGCTAGAGACGGCCAAGGACGTCCTTACGAGCAGTACTTC. Protein sequence: CSARDGQGRPYEQYF.

This clonotype occurred many times. J is TRBJ2-7 and V is TRBV4-2, with 9 bases that match TRBD2. The V and J ends lost 4 bases and 3 bases, in that order; junction bases with no gene match: 13. Germline CDR1 LGHNA, CDR2 YNFKEQ. The CDR3 is 17 residues long. In DNA, the CDR3 is TGTGCCAGCAGCCTCCGAAGTCCGCGGGAGGGAAGCTACGAGCAGTACTTC. Protein product: CASSLRSPREGSYEQYF.

By sample share, this clonotype is medium-sized (0.01 to 0.1%). The gene calls are TRBV7-2 and TRBJ1-5, with D uncertain. Germline V gives CDR1 SGHTA, CDR2 FQGNSA. Trimming stripped 3 bases from V and 2 bases from J, with 5 bases between. The CDR3 spans 13 residues. CDR3 bases: TGTGCCAGCAGCTTCTCAGGCAATCAGCCCCAGCATTTT. It translates to CASSFSGNQPQHF.

This clonotype was observed at least ten times. The genes are TRBV20-1 and TRBJ2-5; D is perhaps TRBD2 (5 bases). Germline V gene sequence: CDR1 DFQATT, CDR2 SNEGSKA (reference sequence). Between the trimmed V and J ends, which lost 0 bases and 4 bases, there was a span of 12 bases. The CDR3 extends over 14 amino acids. In DNA, the CDR3 is TGCAGTGCTAGAGACACCTTTGGAGGAGAGACCCAGTACTTC. Protein sequence: CSARDTFGGETQYF.

The rearrangement joins TRBV11-2 to TRBJ2-7; D is tentatively TRBD1 or TRBD2 (5 bases each). There are 16 residues in the CDR3. The germline V gene has CDR1 SGHAT and CDR2 FQNNGV. V shed 3 bases and J shed 2 bases, with 17 bases lying between them. The CDR3 protein is CASSFMVGSGPYEQYF. CDR3 bases: TGTGCCAGCAGCTTCATGGTCGGGTCGGGGCCCTACGAGCAGTACTTC.

The sample holds one count of this clonotype. This chain connects TRBV20-1 to TRBJ1-1; TRBD1 is a possible D gene (6 bases). Trimming took 5 bases from V and 8 from J, leaving 21 bases between them. The germline V gene has CDR1 DFQATT and CDR2 SNEGSKA (reference sequence). There are 14 residues in the CDR3. The CDR3 loop is CSAQRGLGAREAFF. For the CDR3, the DNA is TGCAGTGCTCAGCGGGGGTTGGGGGCCCGAGAAGCTTTCTTT.

In this sample, this clonotype turned up many times. V is TRBV20-1 and J is TRBJ1-5, with D hard to call. Germline V gene lookup returns CDR1 DFQATT and CDR2 SNEGSKA (reference sequence). The CDR3 extends over 13 amino acids. Trimming shortened V by 5 bases and J by 0 bases, and 8 bases separated the two germline ends. The CDR3 region is CSAANFSNQPQHF. Written as DNA, the CDR3 is TGCAGTGCTGCAAACTTTAGCAATCAGCCCCAGCATTTT.

This chain uses TRBV20-1 with TRBJ1-1; D call uncertain. The CDR3 is 12 residues long. Trimming removed 3 bases at V and 1 base at J, with 6 bases between. From germline, CDR1 is DFQATT and CDR2 SNEGSKA (reference sequence). CDR3 sequence (DNA): TGCAGTGCTAGTGGAACGAACACTGAAGCTTTCTTT. Translated: CSASGTNTEAFF.

The table lists this clonotype with many counts. The rearrangement links TRBV15 to TRBJ1-1; a possible D gene is TRBD1 (6 bases). V lost 4 bases to trimming and J lost 2 bases, with 14 bases between them. Germline V gene data show CDR1 as LNHNV and CDR2 as YYDKDF (reference sequence). The CDR3 sequence is 15 residues long. The CDR3 DNA is TGTGCCACCAGCAAGACAGGCTGGGGAAACACTGAAGCTTTCTTT. This codes for CATSKTGWGNTEAFF.

This clonotype was seen many times. The V and J genes are TRBV6-5 and TRBJ1-3; D gene uncertain. V was shortened by 5 bases and J by 0 bases, with 8 bases between the two germline ends. Germline CDR1 and CDR2: MNHEY and SVGAGI. The CDR3 has 14 amino acids. The DNA of the CDR3 is TGTGCCAGCAGTCCGTTCAGCTCTGGAAACACCATATATTTT. Encoded protein: CASSPFSSGNTIYF.

This rearrangement joins TRBV18 to TRBJ2-7, with D hard to call. The germline V gene encodes CDR1 KGHSH and CDR2 LQKENI. V was clipped by 3 bases and J by 7 bases, with 16 bases between them. This CDR3 spans 14 amino acids. The CDR3 bases are TGTGCCAGCTCACCGGGAACACAGTCGCGTGAGCAGTACTTC. Amino acids: CASSPGTQSREQYF.

This clonotype was seen ten or more times. CDR3 bases: TGTGCCTGGAATGAAGGGGGCGGGAATCAGCCCCAGCATTTT. Amino acid sequence: CAWNEGGGNQPQHF. The chain joins TRBV30 to TRBJ1-5; 7 bases match TRBD1. V gave up 4 bases and J gave up 4 bases; unmatched junction bases: 7. This CDR3 comprises 14 residues. Germline V gene data show CDR1 as GTSNPN and CDR2 as SVGIG (reference sequence).

This clonotype was seen repeatedly, ten times or more. The rearrangement joins TRBV11-2 to TRBJ1-3; no clear D gene. The CDR3 runs 15 residues. Trimming pared 5 bases from V and 1 base from J, leaving 12 bases between. Germline V CDR1 and CDR2: SGHAT, FQNNGV. For the CDR3, the DNA is TGTGCCAGCAGCACATCTGGTATATCTGGAAACACCATATATTTT. Translated: CASSTSGISGNTIYF.

The gene calls are TRBV7-2 and TRBJ2-7; D ambiguous. Trimming cost V 4 bases and J 7 bases, with 11 bases left between them. The CDR3 extends over 12 amino acids. The germline V gene encodes CDR1 SGHTA and CDR2 FQGNSA. The chain's CDR3 is CASSSSLGEQYF. In DNA, the CDR3 is TGTGCCAGCAGCTCCTCCCTCGGAGAGCAGTACTTC.

The sample holds many counts of this clonotype. V and J are TRBV12-3 or TRBV12-4 and TRBJ1-1; a weak D match, TRBD1 (6 bases). Trimming took 5 bases from V and 2 from J, leaving 12 bases between them. The CDR3 sequence is 14 residues long. The CDR3 sequence: CASSKGGTNTEAFF. The CDR3 DNA sequence: TGTGCCAGCAGTAAGGGAGGGACAAACACTGAAGCTTTCTTT.

This clonotype showed up many times. CDR3 region: CASIEVFPAEQYF. The CDR3 DNA sequence: TGTGCCAGCATTGAGGTATTCCCCGCCGAGCAGTACTTC. The chain uses TRBV2 and TRBJ2-7; D remains unclear. This CDR3 region has 13 residues. Germline CDR1 reads SNHLY; CDR2 reads FYNNEI. V lost 7 bases and J lost 6, with 16 bases in between. The complete variable domain, with remaining parts taken from reference TRBV2 and TRBJ2-7, reads EPEVTQTPSHQVTQMGQEVILRCVPISNHLYFYWYRQILGQKVEFLVSFYNNEISEKSEIFDDQFSVERPDGSNFTLKIRSTKLEDSAMYFCASIEVFPAEQYFGPGTRLTVT.

This clonotype was observed at least ten times. This chain links TRBV28 with TRBJ2-7; perhaps TRBD1 as D (6 bases). The CDR3 covers 14 residues. Germline V CDR1 and CDR2: MDHEN, SYDVKM. The germline V and J ends were trimmed by 4 bases and 4 bases, with 14 bases remaining between them. The DNA of the CDR3 is TGTGCCAGCAGTTACCCCATGGACAGTTACGAGCAGTACTTC. Protein sequence: CASSYPMDSYEQYF. The full variable domain, with the rest looked up from reference TRBV28 and TRBJ2-7, is DVKVTQSSRYLVKRTGEKVFLECVQDMDHENMFWYRQDPGLGLRLIYFSYDVKMKEKGDIPEGYSVSREKKERFSLILESASTNQTSMYLCASSYPMDSYEQYFGPGTRLTVT.

The chain joins TRBV28 to TRBJ2-7; 8 bases match TRBD1. The junction had 8 bases not matched to a gene; V was cut back by 7 bases and J by 9 bases. CDR1 MDHEN and CDR2 SYDVKM come from the germline V gene. This CDR3 contains 12 residues. The CDR3 bases are TGTGCCAGCAACACACAGGGGGAGGTGCAGTACTTC. This translates into CASNTQGEVQYF.